This TCR beta chain originates from a study of shared clonotypes between healthy human individuals. Study-wide results and limits: Among donors, sharing of clonotypes was expected to be affected by sequencing depth.

A word on this clone: The antigen remains undetermined.

Germline V gene sequence: CDR1 MDHEN, CDR2 SYDVKM. The CDR3 spans 13 residues. V gave up 6 bases and J gave up 11 bases; unmatched junction bases: 10. Each subset's genomic DNA was shared equally among a number of immunoSEQ plates. Using immunoSEQ multiplex PCR, the repertoire was profiled, and TCRdb retains in-frame clones only, with some absent. The data hold around 1.5 million clones, with around 98% observed a single time. The chain carries TRBV28 and TRBJ1-1; 9 nucleotides line up with TRBD1. The sample comprised naive CD4+ T cells sorted from blood. Subset specified: CD45RA+ positively selected. This TCR came from a man aged 25 to 40 in good health. The CDR3, as DNA: TGTGCCAGCAGACCGACAGGGGGTAAGTTGGCTTTCTTT. Encoded protein: CASRPTGGKLAFF.